This T cell receptor beta chain was sequenced in a study of tumor-infiltrating lymphocytes in oesophageal squamous cell carcinoma. TCRdb redid the calling of the PCR reads with MiXCR, one entry per CDR3 protein. This sample has about 24,000 distinct CDR3 sequences, with under 50% found just once. This clonotype was found many times. CDR3 length: 15 residues. Trimming removed 6 bases from V and 1 base from J, with 16 bases in between. Germline CDR1 MDHEN, CDR2 SYDVKM. The genes are TRBV28 and TRBJ2-7; a possible D gene is TRBD1 (5 bases). The sample taken for sequencing was esophageal tumor tissue. This clonotype was obtained from a male donor with esophageal squamous cell carcinoma. This chain's CDR3 is CASSRRDSHSYEQYF. The CDR3, as DNA: TGTGCCAGCAGCCGACGAGACAGCCATTCCTACGAGCAGTACTTC.